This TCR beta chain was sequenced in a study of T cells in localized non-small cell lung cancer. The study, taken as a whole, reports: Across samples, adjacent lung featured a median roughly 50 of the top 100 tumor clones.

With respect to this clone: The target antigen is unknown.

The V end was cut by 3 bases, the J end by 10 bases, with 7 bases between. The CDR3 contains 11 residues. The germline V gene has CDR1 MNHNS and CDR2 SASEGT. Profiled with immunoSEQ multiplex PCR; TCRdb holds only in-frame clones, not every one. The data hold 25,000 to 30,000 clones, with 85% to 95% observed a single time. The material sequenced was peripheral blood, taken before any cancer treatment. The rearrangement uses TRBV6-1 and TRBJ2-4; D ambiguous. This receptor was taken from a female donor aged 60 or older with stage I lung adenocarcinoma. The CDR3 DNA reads TGTGCCAGCAGTGACGGGTTAATTCAGTACTTC. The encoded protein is CASSDGLIQYF.